This entry concerns a single TCR beta chain. Antigen specificity is unknown. The data originate from a study of cytomegalovirus exposure and HLA in healthy donors. PCR amplification relied on 60 Vbeta primers (plus 13 Jbeta primers). Profiled with immunoSEQ multiplex PCR; TCRdb holds only in-frame clones, not every one. Its clone listing holds approximately 150,000 clones. With 0 bases removed from V and 7 bases from J, the gap between germline ends came to 19 bases. Germline V gene data show CDR1 as KGHSH and CDR2 as LQKENI. The CDR3 runs 16 residues. Study-level results: What TCR beta sequences reportedly achieved was accurate prediction of HLA-A and HLA-B alleles in most subjects. Most TCR sequences proved rare, with some public TCRs found in many donors.

Material: PBMCs. This TCR came from a woman aged 50 to 60 in good health and CMV-seronegative. V usage is TRBV18 and J usage is TRBJ2-7, with a possible D match to TRBD1 (6 bases). This CDR3 reads CASSPPEQGSLGEQYF. DNA for the CDR3: TGTGCCAGCTCACCACCGGAACAGGGTAGCCTTGGGGAGCAGTACTTC.